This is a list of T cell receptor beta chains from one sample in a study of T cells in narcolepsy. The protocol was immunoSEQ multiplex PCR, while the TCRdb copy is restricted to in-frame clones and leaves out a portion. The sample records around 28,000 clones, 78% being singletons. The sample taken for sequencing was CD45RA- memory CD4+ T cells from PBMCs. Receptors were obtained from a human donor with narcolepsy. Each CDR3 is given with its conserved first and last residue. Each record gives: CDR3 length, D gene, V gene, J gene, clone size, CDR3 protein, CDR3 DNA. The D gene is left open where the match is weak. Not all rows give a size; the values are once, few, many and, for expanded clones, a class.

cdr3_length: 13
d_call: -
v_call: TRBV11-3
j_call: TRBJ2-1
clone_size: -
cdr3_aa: CASSLGASNEQFF
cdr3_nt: TGTGCCAGCAGCTTGGGTGCCAGCAATGAGCAGTTCTTC

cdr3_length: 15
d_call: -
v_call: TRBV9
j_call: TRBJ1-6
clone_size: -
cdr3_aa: CASSVYGSYNSPLHF
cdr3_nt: TGTGCCAGCAGCGTTTATGGCTCCTATAATTCACCCCTCCACTTT

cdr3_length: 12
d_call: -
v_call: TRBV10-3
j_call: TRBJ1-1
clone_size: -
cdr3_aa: CAIKGQITEAFF
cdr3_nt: TGTGCCATCAAAGGGCAGATCACTGAAGCTTTCTTT

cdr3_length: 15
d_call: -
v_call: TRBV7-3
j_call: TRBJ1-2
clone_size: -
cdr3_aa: CASSLEGVWGTGYTF
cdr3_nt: TGTGCCAGCAGCTTAGAGGGAGTGTGGGGAACCGGCTACACCTTC

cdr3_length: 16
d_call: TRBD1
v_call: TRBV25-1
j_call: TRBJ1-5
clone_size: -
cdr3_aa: CASVRRQGERNQPQHF
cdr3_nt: TGTGCCAGCGTTCGGAGACAGGGGGAACGCAATCAGCCCCAGCATTTT

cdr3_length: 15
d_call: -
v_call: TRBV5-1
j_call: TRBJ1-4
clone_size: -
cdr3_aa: CASSTTGATNEKLFF
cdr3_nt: TGCGCCAGCAGCACAACAGGAGCAACTAATGAAAAACTGTTTTTT

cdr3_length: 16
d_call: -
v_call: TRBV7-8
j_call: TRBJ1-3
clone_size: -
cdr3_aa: CASSLGEGGSGNTIYF
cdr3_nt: TGTGCCAGCAGCTTAGGGGAGGGGGGATCTGGAAACACCATATATTTT

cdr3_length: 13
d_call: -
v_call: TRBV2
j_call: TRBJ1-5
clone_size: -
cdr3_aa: CASSTGSLYPQHF
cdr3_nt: TGTGCCAGCAGCACGGGATCTTTGTATCCCCAGCATTTT

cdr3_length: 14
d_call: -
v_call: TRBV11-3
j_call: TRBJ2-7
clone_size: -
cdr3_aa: CASSPGPGSYEQYF
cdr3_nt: TGTGCCAGCAGCCCCGGACCCGGGTCCTACGAGCAGTACTTC

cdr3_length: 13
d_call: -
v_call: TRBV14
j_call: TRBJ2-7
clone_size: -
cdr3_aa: CASGQGPTYEQYF
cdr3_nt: TGTGCCAGCGGCCAAGGTCCTACCTACGAGCAGTACTTC

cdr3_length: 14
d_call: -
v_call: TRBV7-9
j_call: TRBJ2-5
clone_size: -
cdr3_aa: CASSLNTVQETQYF
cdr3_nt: TGTGCCAGCAGCTTAAATACGGTTCAAGAGACCCAGTACTTC

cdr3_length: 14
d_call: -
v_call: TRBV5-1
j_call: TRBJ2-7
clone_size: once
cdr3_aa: CASSLDRAPYEQYF
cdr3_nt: TGCGCCAGCAGCTTGGACAGGGCCCCCTACGAGCAGTACTTC

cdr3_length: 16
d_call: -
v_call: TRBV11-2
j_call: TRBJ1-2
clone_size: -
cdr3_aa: CASSLGRTAGLYGYTF
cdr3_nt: TGTGCCAGCAGCTTGGGCCGGACGGCGGGACTGTATGGCTACACCTTC

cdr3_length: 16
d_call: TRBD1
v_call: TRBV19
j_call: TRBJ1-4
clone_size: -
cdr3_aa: CASSTLIGQGDEKLFF
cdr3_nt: TGTGCCAGTAGTACCCTAATCGGACAGGGGGATGAAAAACTGTTTTTT

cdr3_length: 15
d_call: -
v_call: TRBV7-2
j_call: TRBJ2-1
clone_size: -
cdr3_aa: CASSLEGSKDNEQFF
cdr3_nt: TGTGCCAGCAGCTTAGAGGGGAGTAAAGACAATGAGCAGTTCTTC

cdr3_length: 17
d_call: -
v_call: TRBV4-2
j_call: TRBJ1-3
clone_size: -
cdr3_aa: CASSHRDGPRAGNTIYF
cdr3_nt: TGTGCCAGCAGCCACCGGGACGGACCGAGGGCCGGAAACACCATATATTTT

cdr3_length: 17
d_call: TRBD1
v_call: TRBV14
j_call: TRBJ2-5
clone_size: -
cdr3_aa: CASSQETGGIALETQYF
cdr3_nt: TGTGCCAGCAGCCAAGAGACAGGGGGCATTGCGTTGGAGACCCAGTACTTC

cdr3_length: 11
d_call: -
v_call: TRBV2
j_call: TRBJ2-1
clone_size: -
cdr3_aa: CASSEYNEQFF
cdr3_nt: TGTGCCAGCAGTGAATATAATGAGCAGTTCTTC

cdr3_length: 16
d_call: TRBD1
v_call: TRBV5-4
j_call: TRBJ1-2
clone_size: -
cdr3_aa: CASSFGLRRQGDGYTF
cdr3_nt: TGTGCCAGCAGCTTCGGCTTACGTAGACAGGGCGATGGCTACACCTTC

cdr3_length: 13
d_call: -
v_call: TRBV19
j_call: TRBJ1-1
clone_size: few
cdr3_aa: CASSYRAVTEAFF
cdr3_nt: TGTGCCAGTAGTTACAGGGCGGTCACTGAAGCTTTCTTT

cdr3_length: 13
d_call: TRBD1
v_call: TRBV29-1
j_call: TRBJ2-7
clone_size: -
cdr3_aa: CSGWDRGPYEQYF
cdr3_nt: TGCAGCGGCTGGGACAGGGGGCCCTACGAGCAGTACTTC

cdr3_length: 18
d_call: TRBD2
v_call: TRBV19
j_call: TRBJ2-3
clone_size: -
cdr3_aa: CASSIDRRGSGSPDTQYF
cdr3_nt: TGTGCCAGTAGTATAGATCGTCGGGGTAGCGGGAGCCCAGATACGCAGTATTTT

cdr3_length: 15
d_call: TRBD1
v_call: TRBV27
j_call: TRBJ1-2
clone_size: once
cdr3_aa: CASRTNRGDNYGYTF
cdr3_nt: TGTGCCAGCAGGACGAACAGGGGGGATAACTATGGCTACACCTTC

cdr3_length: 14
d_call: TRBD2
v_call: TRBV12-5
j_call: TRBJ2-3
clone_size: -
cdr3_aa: CASASGTSGDTQYF
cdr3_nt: TGTGCTAGTGCTTCTGGGACTAGCGGTGATACGCAGTATTTT

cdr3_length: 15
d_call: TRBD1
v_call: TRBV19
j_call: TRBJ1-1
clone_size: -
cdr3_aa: CASSIYRGLDTEAFF
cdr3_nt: TGTGCCAGTAGTATATACAGGGGGCTGGACACTGAAGCTTTCTTT

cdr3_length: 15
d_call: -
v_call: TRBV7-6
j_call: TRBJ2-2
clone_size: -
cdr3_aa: CASSPQPFGTGELFF
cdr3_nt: TGTGCCAGCAGCCCACAGCCGTTCGGCACCGGGGAGCTGTTTTTT

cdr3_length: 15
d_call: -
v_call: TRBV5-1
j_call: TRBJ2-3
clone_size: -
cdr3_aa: CASSLEPRSTDTQYF
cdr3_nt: TGCGCCAGCAGCTTGGAGCCTAGGAGCACAGATACGCAGTATTTT

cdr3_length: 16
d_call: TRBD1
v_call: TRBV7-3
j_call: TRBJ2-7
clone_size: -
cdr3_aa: CASSPPRTGGFNEQYF
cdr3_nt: TGTGCCAGCAGCCCCCCCCGGACAGGGGGCTTCAACGAGCAGTACTTC

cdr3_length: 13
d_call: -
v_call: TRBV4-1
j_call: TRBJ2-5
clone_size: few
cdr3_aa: CASSQERTETQYF
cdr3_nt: TGCGCCAGCAGCCAGGAACGGACGGAGACCCAGTACTTC

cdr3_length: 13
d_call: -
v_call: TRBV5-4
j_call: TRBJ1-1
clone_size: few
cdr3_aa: CASSLGGNTEAFF
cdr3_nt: TGTGCCAGCAGCTTGGGGGGGAACACTGAAGCTTTCTTT

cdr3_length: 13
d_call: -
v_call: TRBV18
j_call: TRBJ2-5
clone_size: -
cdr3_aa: CASQTSYQETQYF
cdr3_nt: TGTGCCAGCCAGACTAGTTACCAAGAGACCCAGTACTTC

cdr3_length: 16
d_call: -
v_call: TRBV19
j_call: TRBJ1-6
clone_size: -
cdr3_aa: CASSIQESSYNSPLHF
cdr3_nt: TGTGCCAGTAGTATTCAGGAGAGCTCCTATAATTCACCCCTCCACTTT

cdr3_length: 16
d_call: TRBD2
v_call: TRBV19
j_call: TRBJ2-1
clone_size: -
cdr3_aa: CASSGTSGFSYNEQFF
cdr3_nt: TGTGCCAGTAGCGGGACTAGCGGCTTCTCCTACAATGAGCAGTTCTTC

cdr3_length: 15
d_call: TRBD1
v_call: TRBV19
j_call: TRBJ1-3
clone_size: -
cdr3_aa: CASRPTTGSRNTIYF
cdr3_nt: TGTGCCAGTAGACCTACGACAGGGAGTAGAAACACCATATATTTT

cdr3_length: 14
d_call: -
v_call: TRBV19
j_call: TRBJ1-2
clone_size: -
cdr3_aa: CASSLLRTAEGYTF
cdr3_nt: TGTGCCAGTAGTTTGCTCCGGACAGCGGAGGGCTACACCTTC

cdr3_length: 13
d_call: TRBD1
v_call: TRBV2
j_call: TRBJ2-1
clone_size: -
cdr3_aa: CASSRDRANEQFF
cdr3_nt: TGTGCCAGCAGTAGGGACAGGGCCAATGAGCAGTTCTTC

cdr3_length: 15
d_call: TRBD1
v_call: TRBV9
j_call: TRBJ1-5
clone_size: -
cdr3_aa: CASSHDGTGNQPQHF
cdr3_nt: TGTGCCAGCAGCCACGACGGGACAGGCAATCAGCCCCAGCATTTT

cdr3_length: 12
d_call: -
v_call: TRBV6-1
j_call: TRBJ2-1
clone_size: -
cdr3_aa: CASRGPYNEQFF
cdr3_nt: TGTGCCAGCCGAGGGCCTTACAATGAGCAGTTCTTC

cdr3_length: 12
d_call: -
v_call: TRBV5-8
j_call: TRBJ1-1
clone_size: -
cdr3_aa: CASSQSSVEAFF
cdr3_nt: TGTGCCAGCAGCCAGAGTTCAGTTGAAGCTTTCTTT

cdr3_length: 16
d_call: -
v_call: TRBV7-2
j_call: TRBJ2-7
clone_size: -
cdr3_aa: CASSLDRSTGSYEQYF
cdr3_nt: TGTGCCAGCAGCTTAGATCGGTCCACCGGCTCCTACGAGCAGTACTTC

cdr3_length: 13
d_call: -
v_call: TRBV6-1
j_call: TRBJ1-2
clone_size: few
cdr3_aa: CASSEQGRYGYTF
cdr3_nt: TGTGCCAGCAGTGAACAGGGGAGGTATGGCTACACCTTC

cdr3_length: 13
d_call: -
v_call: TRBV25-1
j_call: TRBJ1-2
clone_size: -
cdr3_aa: CASTPGTVYGYTF
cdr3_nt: TGTGCCAGCACCCCCGGGACGGTCTATGGCTACACCTTC

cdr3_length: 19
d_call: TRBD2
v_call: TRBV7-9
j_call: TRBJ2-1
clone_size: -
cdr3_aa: CASSLVALGLAGGWNEQFF
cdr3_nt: TGTGCCAGCAGCTTAGTGGCCCTGGGCCTAGCGGGGGGTTGGAATGAGCAGTTCTTC

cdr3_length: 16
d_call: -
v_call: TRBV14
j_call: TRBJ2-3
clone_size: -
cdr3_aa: CASSLLIGAQTDTQYF
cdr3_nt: TGTGCCAGCAGCCTATTAATCGGGGCGCAAACAGATACGCAGTATTTT

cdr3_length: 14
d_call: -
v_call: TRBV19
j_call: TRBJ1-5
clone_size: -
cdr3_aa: CASSNQGRRQPQHF
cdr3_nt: TGTGCCAGTAGCAATCAGGGACGACGGCAGCCCCAGCATTTT

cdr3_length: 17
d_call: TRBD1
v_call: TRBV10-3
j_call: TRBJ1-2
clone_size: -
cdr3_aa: CAISETGGGTANYGYTF
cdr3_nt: TGTGCCATCAGCGAGACAGGGGGCGGGACCGCTAACTATGGCTACACCTTC

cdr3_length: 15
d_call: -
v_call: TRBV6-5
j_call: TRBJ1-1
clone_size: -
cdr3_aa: CASSYSRAGATEAFF
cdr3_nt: TGTGCCAGCAGTTACTCGAGGGCAGGGGCCACTGAAGCTTTCTTT

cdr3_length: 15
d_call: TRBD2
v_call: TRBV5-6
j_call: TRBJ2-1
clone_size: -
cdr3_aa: CASSLLGRDYNEQFF
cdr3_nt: TGTGCCAGCAGCTTACTCGGGAGGGACTACAATGAGCAGTTCTTC